This T cell receptor beta chain is from a study of blood T cell repertoires in COVID-19. Study as a whole: There were acute and convalescent COVID-19 samples, and they came from the United States, Italy and Spain. Nucleic acid was either cDNA or gDNA, and it came from T cells, B-cell-depleted T cells, or PBMCs.

Germline V gene data show CDR1 as LNHDA and CDR2 as SQIVND (reference sequence). This CDR3 comprises 16 residues. The V and J ends lost 1 base and 8 bases respectively, with 17 bases between them. The sample holds many counts of this clone. Original methodology: Estimates of nucleated cell counts were drawn from the amplification of reference gene primers. Using immunoSEQ multiplex PCR, the repertoire was profiled, and TCRdb retains in-frame clones only, with some absent. V and J calls and clone size are as listed in that table; D and trimming were resolved from the DNA. The sample records over 200,000 clones, less than 90% being singletons.

The sequenced sample was PBMCs or T cells enriched from blood (not recorded which). The V and J genes are TRBV19 and TRBJ1-4; no definite D call. This TCR was sampled from a woman aged 40 to 50 who had recovered from COVID-19. The CDR3 reads CASSIGLEGSREKLFF. The CDR3 DNA reads as TGTGCCAGTAGTATAGGCCTGGAGGGTTCGCGCGAAAAACTGTTTTTT.